This section outlines one T cell receptor beta chain sequence together with its context. This clonotype came up a few times. What antigen it recognizes has not been identified. Base quality data are lacking; no much larger clone is found one base away. This specimen belongs to a study of response to subunit inactivated influenza vaccine (dated by TCRdb to 2017 to 2018). As for the study more broadly: The study used deep quantitative T cell receptor repertoire profiling to track responses to a trivalent subunit inactivated influenza vaccine.

The library was made by RT-PCR. TCRdb lists the instrument as Illumina HiSeq 2500. The public reads were quality trimmed at Q25 with fastp and then assembled into clones with MiXCR by TCRdb, keeping productive beta chains. Each entry merges the rows of one CDR3 protein and shows their most common DNA and genes. Counted in this sample were 500,000 to 700,000 distinct CDR3 sequences; roughly 23% of them appeared once. Under 3.5% of the sample goes to the ten largest clones. What the research found in general, with its limitations: The authors suggested that each seasonal influenza vaccination may recruit only a limited number of new T cells.

V was cut back by 0 bases and J by 10 bases, leaving a gap of 12 bases between them. CDR1 is given as SGDLS and CDR2 as YYNGEE, both from the germline V gene. The CDR3 goes from the cysteine to the phenylalanine over 13 residues. The DNA shown is the 39-base CDR3, in frame from base 1. The data also belong to a second study, concerning T cells expressing NK-cell markers. As the second publication notes: The TCR beta cDNA libraries were made using 5'RACE template switching, a step that added both a universal primer site and unique molecular identifiers. TCR beta-chain repertoires were profiled in sorted CD3+CD56+NKG2C+, CD3+CD56+NKG2C- and CD3+CD56-NKG2C+ T-cell subsets from roughly eight donors. Among the eight sequenced donors, only one was HCMV-seronegative, while the other seven were HCMV-seropositive. In several experiments an anti-gammadeltaTCR antibody was added to restrict sorting to alphabetaTCR-expressing T cells. For several donors, the dominant CD3+CD56+NKG2C+ clonotypes were among the top 10 CD8+ clonotypes and accounted for roughly 1.0-8% of CD8+ T cells. Those dominant clonotypes were again the most abundant among CD3+CD56-NKG2C+ cells in a few donors, at roughly 25-60.1%. Whether the expanded NKG2C-expressing T cell clones were specific for HCMV antigens remained unclear. The study sequenced eight donors, all healthy volunteers chosen at random: three men and five women. To determine HCMV serostatus, a commercial ELISA kit was used to detect HCMV-specific IgG in serum. Ficoll density gradient centrifugation was used to isolate peripheral blood mononuclear cells from blood. Magnetic immunoseparation with Miltenyi isolation kits was used to isolate CD4+ and CD8+ T cells from PBMC. Priming for cDNA synthesis came from the TCR beta constant segment, and two successive PCR amplification steps followed. Libraries were sequenced as 2 x 150 bp reads on Illumina HiSeq 2000/2500, MiSeq or NextSeq. MIGEC was used to demultiplex reads and group the reads by UMI, and MiTCR was used to assemble and quantify clonotypes. To remove erroneous sequences, TCR cDNA sequences were retained only when supported by two or more reads. Downstream repertoire analysis used the tcR package, and clonotypes were matched across fractions by CDR3 nucleotide sequence plus V segment. VDJmatch was used to annotate antigen specificity against VDJdb, with one amino acid substitution in CDR3 allowed.

This TCR came from a man aged 45-65 years who received an inactivated influenza vaccine. Donor details come from another sample of the same person, matched by shared clones. The chain joins TRBV9 to TRBJ2-3, with an unclear D gene assignment. The sample in question was CD4+ T cells sorted from PBMCs, obtained approximately 12 days after vaccination. CDR3 protein: CASSVGPEEAQYF. The DNA sequence follows: TGTGCCAGCAGCGTAGGCCCGGAAGAGGCGCAGTATTTT.